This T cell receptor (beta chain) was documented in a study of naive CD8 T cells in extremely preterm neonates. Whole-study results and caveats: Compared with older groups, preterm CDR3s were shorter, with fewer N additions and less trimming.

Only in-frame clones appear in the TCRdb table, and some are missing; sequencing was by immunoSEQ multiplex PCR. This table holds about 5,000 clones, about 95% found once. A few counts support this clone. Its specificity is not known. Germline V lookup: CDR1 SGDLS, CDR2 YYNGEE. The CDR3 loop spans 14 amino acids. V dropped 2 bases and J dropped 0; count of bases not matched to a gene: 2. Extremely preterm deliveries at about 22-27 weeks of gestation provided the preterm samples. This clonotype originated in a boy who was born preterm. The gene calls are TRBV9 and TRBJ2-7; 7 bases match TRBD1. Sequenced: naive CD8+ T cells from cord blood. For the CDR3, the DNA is TGTGCCAGCAGCGTGACAGGGAGCTCCTACGAGCAGTACTTC. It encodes CASSVTGSSYEQYF.